This T cell receptor (beta chain) was profiled in a study of T cell clonality in common variable immunodeficiency. Study-wide points: Repertoire-complication correlations in CVID were limited by patient heterogeneity. Reportedly, TCR beta sequences from common variable immunodeficiency showed fewer deletions and N-nucleotide insertions. Fewer TCRbeta clones were shared among CVID subjects than controls. The cause of increased CVID clonality remains unclear without subpopulation sequencing.

The method was immunoSEQ multiplex PCR; TCRdb's version includes in-frame clones alone and lacks a portion of them. The sample was found to contain 30,000 to 45,000 clones, and every one recurs. V was shortened by 9 bases and J by 0 bases, with 11 bases between the two germline ends. The CDR3 extends over 13 amino acids. The germline CDR1 and CDR2 sequences are MDHEN and SYDVKM. The sample holds many counts of this clone. Its specificity is not known. The CDR3 extends 3 residues past the end of the read, so its final part is completed from the germline J gene. The sequenced material came from peripheral blood mononuclear cells. The V call is TRBV28, the J call TRBJ1-2, with D tentatively TRBD1 (5 bases). The clonotype originates from a person aged 18 to 70 in good health. The CDR3 DNA, read in part, is TGTGCCAGTCAGGGTCCATCTAACTATGGC. Its translation is CASQGPSNYG. The complete CDR3 protein is CASQGPSNYGYTF.